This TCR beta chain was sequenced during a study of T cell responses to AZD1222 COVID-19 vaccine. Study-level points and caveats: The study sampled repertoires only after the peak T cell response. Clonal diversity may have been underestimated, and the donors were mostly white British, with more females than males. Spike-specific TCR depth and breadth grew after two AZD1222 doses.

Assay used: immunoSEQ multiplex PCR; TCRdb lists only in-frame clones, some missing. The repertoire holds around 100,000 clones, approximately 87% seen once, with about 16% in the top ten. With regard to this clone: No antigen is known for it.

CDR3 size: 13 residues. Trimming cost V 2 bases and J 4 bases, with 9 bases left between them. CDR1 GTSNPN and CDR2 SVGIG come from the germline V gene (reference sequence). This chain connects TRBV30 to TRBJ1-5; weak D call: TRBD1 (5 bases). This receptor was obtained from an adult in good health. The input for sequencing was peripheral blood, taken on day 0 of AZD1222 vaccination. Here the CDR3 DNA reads TGTGCCTGGAGTTCAGGGTTGAATCAGCCCCAGCATTTT. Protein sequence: CAWSSGLNQPQHF.